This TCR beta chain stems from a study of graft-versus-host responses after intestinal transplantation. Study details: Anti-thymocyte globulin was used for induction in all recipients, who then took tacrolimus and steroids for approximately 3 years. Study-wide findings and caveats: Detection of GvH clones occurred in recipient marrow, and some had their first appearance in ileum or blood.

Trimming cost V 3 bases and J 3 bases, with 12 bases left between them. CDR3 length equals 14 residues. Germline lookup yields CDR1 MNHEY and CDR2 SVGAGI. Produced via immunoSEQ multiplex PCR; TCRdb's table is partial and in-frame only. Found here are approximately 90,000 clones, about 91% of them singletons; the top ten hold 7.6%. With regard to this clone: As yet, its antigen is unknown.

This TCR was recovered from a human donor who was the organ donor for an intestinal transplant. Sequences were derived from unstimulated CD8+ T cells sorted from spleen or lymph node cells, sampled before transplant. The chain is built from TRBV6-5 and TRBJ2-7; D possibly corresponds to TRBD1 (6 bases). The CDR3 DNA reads TGTGCCAGCAGTTATACTCGACAGGTCTACGAGCAGTACTTC. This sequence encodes CASSYTRQVYEQYF.